This paragraph reports one TCR beta chain. Its antigen is still unknown. Per-base qualities were not stored, and no clone one base away is much larger. Germline trimming: 5 bases from V, 0 bases from J; junction bases outside gene matches: 10. The CDR3, from cysteine to phenylalanine, totals 16 residues. Solely the CDR3 DNA is kept, with 48 bases framed from the first base. In the germline V gene, CDR1 corresponds to SGHVS and CDR2 to FQNEAQ. The data derive from a study of cytomegalovirus exposure and HLA in healthy donors (dated by TCRdb to about 2017). Describing the broader study: According to an earlier analysis of 550 to 750 of the donors, about 179 million T cells yielded over 100 million unique TCR beta sequences and roughly 280 Gb of sequence data. Approximately 300 gigabases of sequencing data and 70 million to 100 million unique TCR sequences made up an early release that covered approximately 650 HLA-typed donors. Of the roughly 400 genotyped donors, approximately 80% fell in the genetic ancestry cluster associated with self-reported Caucasian donors. The study was designed to test whether signatures of past pathogen exposure could be identified by cataloging public T cell receptors. Using immunosequencing, the study profiled T cell repertoires from some 670 subjects and related those repertoires to cytomegalovirus serostatus. Along with the approximately 700-subject first cohort, a separate validation cohort of around 110 different subjects was used. High-throughput TCR immunosequencing, statistical association of individual TCRs with disease status, and machine learning were combined to predict cytomegalovirus infection status. In a later analysis, previously published TCR beta repertoires from 550 to 700 donors were re-analyzed and high-resolution HLA genotyping was added so that TCR occurrence patterns could be studied. In the later analysis, no new phenotypic data were used to find candidate immune exposures; instead, reliance was placed on TCR beta sequences and their occurrence across donors. An earlier analysis of some 500 of the donors used high-throughput TCR beta sequencing to judge whether each TCR beta V gene segment behaved as functional or pseudogenic. Donor age, sex, ethnicity and CMV serostatus were compiled alongside the repertoire data. A later genetic analysis used genome-wide SNP genotypes for about 65% of the roughly 700 donors, treating that subset as a discovery cohort. All discovery cohort repertoires had been generated on a single sequencing platform. Class I and class II HLA loci were covered by the typing at four-digit resolution. The number of typed donors differed by locus: about 620-630 for A, B, C, DRB1 and DQB1; approximately 540 for DQA1; 600 to 610 for DPA1; and around 470 for DPB1. About 5 DR-DQ haplotypes were handled as single units for association and clustering, since linkage in the cohort was strong. On average, roughly 200,000 unique TCR beta nucleotide sequences were sequenced per donor among 398 genotyped donors of the cohort, with roughly 18% of those sequences being non-productive. Findings and caveats that apply to the study as a whole: According to the authors, the approach could potentially be generalized to other disease states and immunological phenotypes. In a later genetic analysis, fewer N-insertions in productive TCRs were reported among donors in an Asian-associated ancestry cluster than the approximately 670-donor mean. A cluster of highly shared sequence variants was judged likely to be a technical artifact of the sequencing pipeline. At a false discovery rate of 0.05, a later analysis linked some 17,000 TCR beta sequences to specific HLA alleles. The study listed around 160 TCR beta chains as associated with cytomegalovirus. For the cohort, immune exposure information was limited to CMV serostatus. A few of the identified cytomegalovirus-associated TCR beta chains were confirmed in vitro to be specific for cytomegalovirus antigens. Assigning TCR associations to individual alleles was difficult when HLA alleles, especially DR and DQ, strongly co-occurred. Most TCR sequences were seen in very few donors, while some public TCRs were found in many individuals. The 87-base-pair reads could not distinguish some IMGT-functional V segments, including TRBV6-2 and TRBV6-3, so those segments were excluded. In a later analysis, most CMV-associated TCR beta chains were found to appear HLA-restricted, with HLA associations seemingly driven largely by CMV exposure. Because some donors lacked HLA typing at each locus, the association tests relied only on the typed subset. In an earlier analysis of 587 of the donors, most TCR beta V segments appeared in productive rearrangements about 87% or about 30% of the time, broadly matching IMGT annotations. A later analysis reported that several top co-occurrence clusters appeared linked to parvovirus B19, influenza, CMV and Epstein-Barr virus. Around 16 rarely observed V segments, including chromosome 9 orphons, were excluded from the earlier analysis of several hundred of the donors because counts were too low. According to a later analysis, TCR association rates differed among HLA loci, with DRB1 alleles showing the most associated TCRs and HLA-C alleles showing the fewest. In this cohort, only TCR beta chains were sequenced, and detectable features were limited by the absence of alpha or paired-chain data. In a later analysis, HLA-associated TCR beta chains showed more clonal expansion and lower generation probabilities than non-associated chains that were equally common. The presence/absence analyses assumed that sequencing depth was roughly uniform across donors, and that assumption may not be true. A later genetic analysis associated a missense DCLRE1C variant with V-gene and J-gene trimming of TCR beta chains, and an independent cohort replicated the association. Cytomegalovirus status was reported to be diagnosed by the classifier with high specificity and sensitivity in both the original and validation cohorts. Linkage disequilibrium might explain the correlated functional status among segregating V segments, but an unknown experimental factor could not be ruled out. A further reported finding was that TCR beta sequences accurately predicted the HLA-A and HLA-B alleles for most subjects in the first cohort.

The cohort was made up of 666 healthy bone marrow donors. Cohort members were all nominally healthy when sampled, although unrecorded immune exposures were likely present. The donor tested CMV seropositive and was one of the 289 seropositive cohort members. A peripheral blood sample was provided by each donor, and peripheral blood mononuclear cells were used for TCR beta sequencing. Genomic DNA was extracted from the blood cell samples with the Qiagen DNeasy Blood Extraction Kit. The receptor library was made with the immunoSEQ multiplex PCR assay. A mixture of 60 forward primers for TCR Vbeta segments and 13 reverse primers for TCR Jbeta segments was used in the multiplex PCR. The CDR3 region of rearranged TCR beta genes was amplified from genomic DNA with a multiplex PCR assay. The amplified TCR beta libraries were sequenced on the Illumina HiSeq System as 87-base-pair reads. As for the original processing: In a later analysis, 70 million to 95 million unique TCR beta chains were counted across the approximately 640 repertoires, and approximately 11 million of these chains were shared by at least two donors. Raw reads were error-corrected and collapsed into unique sequences with a nearest-neighbor algorithm that merged closely related sequences to remove PCR and sequencing errors. Alignment of CDR3 sequences to IMGT reference sequences was used to assign V, D and J gene segments. For a sequence to be retained, at least a six-nucleotide match to both a V gene segment and a J gene segment was required. Rearrangements were classified as productive when the CDR3 lacked stop codons and remained in frame with V and J, and all other rearrangements were classified as non-productive. CDR3 was defined according to IMGT convention as the region running from the second conserved V-encoded cysteine to the conserved J-encoded phenylalanine. Sequences without an unambiguous match to a single V gene segment were excluded from the earlier analysis of about 630 of the donors. An earlier analysis of several hundred of the donors classified V segments as functional when productive rearrangements were above 56.7% and as segregating when the standard deviation between donors was above 5%. A statistical classification framework was built for diagnosing cytomegalovirus status from the catalog of TCR beta chain sequences. In a later analysis, TCR nucleotide sequences were compared against IMGT/GENE-DB human TR gene sequences so that V and J genes could be assigned. Using the TCRdist pipeline, a later analysis assigned CDR3 sequences along with most-parsimonious VDJ recombination scenarios. A later analysis defined each TCR beta chain by its CDR3 amino acid sequence plus V-gene family, and excluded reads lacking a unique V-gene family. In a later analysis, fewer than 650 highly shared, low-generation-probability nucleotide sequences were removed to address suspected cross-contamination and a sequencing artifact. A later analysis calculated a clonal expansion index for each public chain from normalized within-repertoire ranks of inferred template counts. In a later analysis, generation probabilities were computed using a VDJ recombination model fitted to out-of-frame rearrangements, and the results were checked against IGoR. A later analysis scored TCR-TCR, TCR-HLA and TCR-CMV co-occurrence with hypergeometric tests, applying a repertoire-size bias correction to TCR pairs. False discovery rates were estimated in a later analysis by permuting HLA or CMV assignments 20 times. A later analysis grouped co-occurring TCRs with DBSCAN, adding TCRdist sequence similarity when clustering within HLA-allele-positive subsets. Repertoires with fewer than 30,000 or more than 120,000 public chains, plus five repertoires with anomalous nucleotide sharing, were excluded from co-occurrence clustering. TCRdb holds this immuneACCESS table with in-frame rearrangements only. Some clones are missing; in checked studies, unresolved V genes explain under half, and the rest has no known cause. That table furnishes V, J and clone size, whereas the DNA furnished D and trimming. The sample table holds 55,000 to 75,000 clones, of which about 77% were seen once. 6.5% to 8.5% of the sample is held by the ten biggest clonotypes.

Sequenced sample: PBMCs. This receptor was obtained from a young man in good health and CMV-seropositive. The chain couples TRBV7-8 to TRBJ2-7; a stretch of 7 junction bases matches TRBD2. The nucleotide sequence is given as TGTGCCAGCAGCAAGACCGCTAGCGGAAGCTCCTACGAGCAGTACTTC. Its translation is CASSKTASGSSYEQYF. Here the CDR3 is joined to the reference TRBV7-8 and TRBJ2-7 genes, and the full variable domain is: GAGVSQSPRYKVAKRGQDVALRCDPISGHVSLFWYQQALGQGPEFLTYFQNEAQLDKSGLPSDRFFAERPEGSVSTLKIQRTQQEDSAVYLCASSKTASGSSYEQYFGPGTRLTVT.